These 24 T cell receptor beta chains were all obtained from the same sample, sequenced in a study of blood T cell repertoires in COVID-19. Generated by immunoSEQ multiplex PCR, the TCRdb table keeps only in-frame clones and is missing some. The sample lists about 320,000 clones, 85% to 95% seen once, with almost 4% in the top ten. Sequencing input: PBMCs or T cells enriched from blood (not recorded which). Source of these receptors: a woman in her twenties or thirties who had been exposed to COVID-19.

In its sample, this clone was seen once. The J gene is TRBJ1-6, the V gene TRBV5-4; no reliable D call. V lost 4 bases, J lost 3 bases, and 20 bases lay in between. The CDR3 runs to 18 residues. Germline loops: CDR1 SGHNT, CDR2 YYREEE (reference sequence). In DNA form, the CDR3 reads TGTGCCAGCAGCCCAAAAGCACCCTTTTCAAGCTATAATTCACCCCTCCACTTT. Translation: CASSPKAPFSSYNSPLHF.

This clone was counted a few times. This chain joins TRBV6-5 and TRBJ1-1, with D tentatively TRBD1 (5 bases). V was clipped by 0 bases and J by 4 bases, with 12 bases between them. The CDR3 is made up of 15 amino acids. Germline V gene sequence: CDR1 MNHEY, CDR2 SVGAGI. CDR3 residues: CASSYSSRGGTEAFF. CDR3 bases: TGTGCCAGCAGTTACTCGAGTAGGGGTGGCACTGAAGCTTTCTTT.

The chain joins TRBV12-3 or TRBV12-4 to TRBJ1-1; D possibly corresponds to TRBD1 (6 bases). Trimming shortened V by 8 bases and J by 5 bases, and 12 bases separated the two germline ends. The CDR3 is 12 amino acids. CDR3 residues: CASGIRGTEAFF. The CDR3 DNA follows: TGTGCCAGCGGCATTAGGGGGACTGAAGCTTTCTTT.

The rearrangement links TRBV6-2 or TRBV6-3 to TRBJ2-7; 7 bases match TRBD2. Germline CDR1 MNHEY, CDR2 SVGEGT. This CDR3 is built from 16 residues. V was pared by 4 bases and J by 0 bases, with 9 bases of the junction left unmatched. This chain's CDR3 is CASSSRSRGDSYEQYF. The DNA of the CDR3 is TGTGCCAGCAGTTCCCGGAGCCGGGGGGACTCCTACGAGCAGTACTTC.

The gene calls are TRBV5-1 and TRBJ2-5; 8 bases agree with TRBD2. CDR1 SGHRS and CDR2 YFSETQ come from the germline V gene. The trim removed 2 bases at V and 5 bases at J, leaving 5 bases unmatched. This CDR3 has 14 residues. The CDR3: CASSFGGAEETQYF. For the CDR3, the DNA is TGCGCCAGCAGCTTCGGGGGGGCAGAGGAGACCCAGTACTTC. Looking up the rest from reference TRBV5-1 and TRBJ2-5 gives the full variable domain: KAGVTQTPRYLIKTRGQQVTLSCSPISGHRSVSWYQQTPGQGLQFLFEYFSETQRNKGNFPGRFSGRQFSNSRSEMNVSTLELGDSALYLCASSFGGAEETQYFGPGTRLLVL.

The genes are TRBV4-3 and TRBJ2-7; 9 nucleotides agree with TRBD1. After removal of 1 base from V and 1 base from J, the junction contained 2 bases not matched to a gene. The germline V gene encodes CDR1 LGHNA and CDR2 YSLEER. CDR3 length: 15 amino acids. CDR3 amino acids: CASSQGTGASYEQYF. In DNA form, the CDR3 reads TGCGCCAGCAGCCAAGGGACAGGGGCGTCCTACGAGCAGTACTTC.

Note on this clone: Distinct nucleotide sequences in the sample also encode this CDR3. The chain recombines TRBV6-5 with TRBJ1-5; D possibly corresponds to TRBD1 (6 bases). The V end was cut by 7 bases, the J end by 0 bases, with 10 bases between. Germline loops: CDR1 MNHEY, CDR2 SVGAGI. There are 14 residues in the CDR3. CDR3 nucleotide sequence: TGTGCCAGCAACCCGACAGGTAGCAATCAGCCCCAGCATTTT. Translation: CASNPTGSNQPQHF.

The chain combines TRBV30 with TRBJ1-2; D is perhaps TRBD1 (6 bases). The CDR3 sequence is 13 residues long. V lost 2 bases to trimming and J lost 7 bases, with 14 bases between them. Germline assignment: CDR1 GTSNPN and CDR2 SVGIG (reference sequence). The CDR3 loop is CAWSRRQGFGYTF. DNA of the CDR3: TGTGCCTGGAGTCGTCGGCAGGGGTTTGGCTACACCTTC.

A word on this clone: Other DNA sequences from this sample encode an identical CDR3 as well. CDR3 sequence: CASSLGQTYEQYF. CDR3 sequence (DNA): TGTGCCAGCAGTTTGGGGCAGACCTACGAGCAGTACTTC. This chain joins TRBV12-3 or TRBV12-4 and TRBJ2-7; TRBD1 might be the D (5 bases). Between the trimmed V and J ends, which lost 3 bases and 2 bases, there was a span of 8 bases. This CDR3 is 13 amino acids long.

The chain is built from TRBV11-2 and TRBJ2-7, with 8 bases matching TRBD1. This CDR3 is built from 14 residues. Germline CDR1 and CDR2: SGHAT and FQNNGV. Unmatched junction bases numbered 5, after V lost 5 bases and J lost 2 bases. The CDR3, as DNA: TGTGCCAGCAGCCCTCGGACAGGGCCCTACGAGCAGTACTTC. Residues: CASSPRTGPYEQYF.

Worth noting for this clone: Other DNA variants within this sample encode the same CDR3. V usage is TRBV5-1 and J usage is TRBJ2-5; 10 bases align to TRBD2. This CDR3 has 17 amino acids. Germline assignment: CDR1 SGHRS and CDR2 YFSETQ. With V trimmed by 2 bases and J by 0 bases, 7 bases remained unmatched. This CDR3 is CASSLGLAGAYQETQYF. DNA for the CDR3: TGCGCCAGCAGCTTAGGGCTAGCGGGGGCTTACCAAGAGACCCAGTACTTC.

The V and J genes are TRBV19 and TRBJ1-4; 11 nucleotides line up with TRBD1. The CDR3 runs 16 residues. V shed 7 bases and J 8 bases; nucleotides not matched to a gene: 12. Per germline, CDR1 LNHDA and CDR2 SQIVND (reference sequence). The CDR3, as DNA: TGTGCCAGTACTCGTATTTCGGGACAGGGGGACGAAAAACTGTTTTTT. Its protein product is CASTRISGQGDEKLFF.

This chain joins TRBV9 and TRBJ2-1; D perhaps matches TRBD1 (6 bases). The CDR3 loop spans 16 amino acids. Germline CDR1 reads SGDLS; CDR2 reads YYNGEE. Trimming took 1 base from V and 0 from J, leaving 11 bases between them. CDR3 region: CASSVSQGSSYNEQFF. As DNA, the CDR3 is TGTGCCAGCAGCGTATCCCAGGGGAGCTCCTACAATGAGCAGTTCTTC.

V and J are TRBV11-3 and TRBJ1-3; TRBD1 is a possible D gene (5 bases). Looked up from germline, CDR1 is SGHNT and CDR2 is YENEEA. The V end was cut by 4 bases, the J end by 8 bases, with 12 bases between. The CDR3 length is 13 residues. The CDR3 spells CASSSTGGDTIYF. CDR3 coding DNA: TGTGCCAGCAGCTCTACCGGGGGAGACACCATATATTTT.

The gene calls are TRBV6-5 and TRBJ2-1, with 7 bases aligning to TRBD1. CDR3 length equals 15 residues. V was clipped by 4 bases and J by 7 bases; unmatched bases: 10. The germline V gene has CDR1 MNHEY and CDR2 SVGAGI. CDR3: CASSSDRERENEQFF. The CDR3 region has the DNA TGTGCCAGCAGTTCAGACAGGGAAAGAGAAAATGAGCAGTTCTTC.

This chain connects TRBV2 to TRBJ2-7; possible D gene TRBD2, 6 bases. This CDR3 is built from 14 residues. Trimming pared 8 bases from V and 6 bases from J, leaving 20 bases between. Germline V CDR1 and CDR2: SNHLY, FYNNEI. DNA of the CDR3: TGTGCCAGCTCGGAGCGGTGGGGGACTTCCGAGCAGTACTTC. This encodes CASSERWGTSEQYF.

In this sample, this clone turned up once. Sequence at one end of the junction differs from germline and may be a read error. The J gene is TRBJ1-2, the V gene TRBV4-3, with D possibly matching TRBD1 (5 bases). Per the germline V gene, CDR1 is LGHNA and CDR2 is YSLEER. This CDR3 comprises 15 residues. The CDR3 DNA reads TGCGCCAGCAGACAAGCCAGGGCGATGTGGGATGGCTACACCTTC. It specifies CASRQARAMWDGYTF.

This chain links TRBV6-5 with TRBJ2-2; D remains unclear. The CDR3 has 12 amino acids. V was pared by 6 bases and J by 8 bases, with 10 bases between. Germline V gives CDR1 MNHEY, CDR2 SVGAGI. CDR3 sequence: CASRVGLGELFF. For the CDR3, the DNA is TGTGCCAGCAGGGTCGGTTTGGGGGAGCTGTTTTTT.

V is TRBV5-5 and J is TRBJ1-5; TRBD1 aligns across 7 bases. The CDR3 extends over 15 amino acids. CDR1 and CDR2 (germline): SGHKS, YYEKEE (reference sequence). V was clipped by 3 bases and J by 6 bases; unmatched bases: 9. As DNA, the CDR3 is TGTGCCAGCAGCTACGGACGGCAGGGGGGTCAGCCCCAGCATTTT. This translates into CASSYGRQGGQPQHF.

The V call is TRBV19, the J call TRBJ1-2, with 11 positions matching TRBD1. The CDR3 is made up of 13 amino acids. CDR1 is LNHDA, CDR2 SQIVND, per germline (reference sequence). V shed 3 bases and J 8 bases; nucleotides not matched to a gene: 2. The DNA of the CDR3 is TGTGCCAGTAGTATGGGACAGGGGGACGGCTACACCTTC. It yields the protein CASSMGQGDGYTF.

This sequence joins TRBV7-9 and TRBJ1-2; a weak D match, TRBD1 (5 bases). This CDR3 has 12 amino acids. Germline V CDR1 and CDR2: SEHNR, FQNEAQ (reference sequence). Deletions cut 5 bases from V and 5 bases from J, with 9 bases between. The CDR3 loop reads CASSAGGYGYTF. CDR3 nucleotide sequence: TGTGCCAGCAGCGCGGGGGGGTATGGCTACACCTTC.

This rearrangement joins TRBV7-2 to TRBJ1-5, with D tentatively TRBD1 (6 bases). The germline V gene has CDR1 SGHTA and CDR2 FQGNSA. This CDR3 is built from 13 residues. V lost 1 base to trimming and J lost 5 bases, with 6 bases between them. Here the CDR3 DNA reads TGTGCCAGCAGCTTAGACAGGGATCAGCCCCAGCATTTT. Its translation: CASSLDRDQPQHF.

V usage is TRBV5-4 and J usage is TRBJ1-5, with 7 bases identical to TRBD1. Germline CDR1 and CDR2: SGHNT and YYREEE (reference sequence). V dropped 4 bases and J dropped 2; count of bases not matched to a gene: 3. The CDR3 totals 14 residues. CDR3 nucleotides: TGTGCCAGCAGCGCCCAGGGGGGCAATCAGCCCCAGCATTTT. It translates to CASSAQGGNQPQHF. Full variable domain (outside the CDR3, taken from reference TRBV5-4 and TRBJ1-5): ETGVTQSPTHLIKTRGQQVTLRCSSQSGHNTVSWYQQALGQGPQFIFQYYREEENGRGNFPPRFSGLQFPNYSSELNVNALELDDSALYLCASSAQGGNQPQHFGDGTRLSIL.

The chain links TRBV5-1 to TRBJ1-4; a possible D gene is TRBD1 (5 bases). Germline CDR1 SGHRS, CDR2 YFSETQ. The CDR3 runs 16 residues. The ends were cut back, 1 base at V and 7 bases at J, with 17 bases in the middle. The CDR3 here is CASSLTSQEVGEKLFF. DNA of the CDR3: TGCGCCAGCAGCTTGACCTCACAGGAAGTGGGTGAAAAACTGTTTTTT.